Here is one TCR beta chain with its context. Its specificity is unknown. These data originate in a study of PD-L1 blockade in urothelial cancer. On the study more broadly: Reported median T cell count for blood samples was 110,000 to 150,000. Points from the study as a whole: Better survival was predicted when blood TCR clonality before treatment fell below the median.

With 5 bases clipped from V and 3 bases from J, the junction kept 6 bases outside the gene matches. The CDR3 is 16 residues long. In germline, CDR1 is SGHTA, CDR2 FQGNSA. Time point here: pretreatment peripheral blood. Method: immunoSEQ multiplex PCR; TCRdb's copy keeps in-frame clones and lacks some. Of tens of thousands of clones detected, approximately 86% appear once; the ten largest clones hold 15%. Material: PBMCs, obtained around atezolizumab (anti-PD-L1) treatment. The gene calls are TRBV7-2 and TRBJ2-1; 11 nucleotides align to TRBD2. This sequence was found in a man older than 75 with urothelial cancer. Written as DNA, the CDR3 is TGTGCCAGCAGCAAGAGTACTAGCGGGAGCTACAATGAGCAGTTCTTC. It is translated as CASSKSTSGSYNEQFF.